These 6 T cell receptor beta chains came from one sample sequenced in a study of shared clonotypes between healthy human individuals. The assay was immunoSEQ multiplex PCR, and TCRdb's table has in-frame clones only and misses some. Of about 680,000 clones detected, under 80% appear once; the ten largest clones hold 1.5% to 2%. The specimen sequenced was memory CD4+ T cells sorted from blood. As to subset: CD45RA-negative fraction. The receptors were sampled from a woman in her twenties or thirties in good health.

The chain combines TRBV7-9 with TRBJ1-1; a weak D match, TRBD1 (5 bases). The germline V gene encodes CDR1 SEHNR and CDR2 FQNEAQ (reference sequence). V lost 5 bases and J 0 bases, leaving 10 bases between the germline ends. The CDR3 spans 14 residues. The CDR3 region is CASSSREMNTEAFF. The CDR3 DNA is TGTGCCAGCAGCAGCAGGGAAATGAACACTGAAGCTTTCTTT.

The chain employs TRBV18 and TRBJ1-5; D is uncertain. CDR1 KGHSH and CDR2 LQKENI come from the germline V gene. The CDR3 is 12 residues long. Trimming removed 4 bases at V and 6 bases at J, with 7 bases between. This chain's CDR3 is CASSQGTQPQHF. In DNA, the CDR3 is TGTGCCAGCTCACAAGGTACTCAGCCCCAGCATTTT.

The chain employs TRBV15 and TRBJ1-2, with TRBD1 matching 9 bases. J was trimmed by 6 bases and V by 2 bases; bases with no gene match: 7. This CDR3 spans 15 amino acids. Looked up from germline, CDR1 is LNHNV and CDR2 is YYDKDF (reference sequence). The CDR3 nucleotides are TGTGCCACCAGCAGACCCCTGCGGGACAGGGATGGCTACACCTTC. Its translation: CATSRPLRDRDGYTF.

The CDR3 DNA reads as TGCAGCGCCGACAGGGGGAGAGAGACCCAGTACTTC. This codes for CSADRGRETQYF. The V call is TRBV29-1, the J call TRBJ2-5; 9 bases fit TRBD1. The CDR3 has 12 amino acids. Germline CDR1 SQVTM, CDR2 ANQGSEA. V was clipped by 7 bases and J by 4 bases; unmatched bases: 4.

This rearrangement joins TRBV2 to TRBJ1-3, with no clear D. Between the trimmed V and J ends, which lost 1 base and 0 bases, there was a span of 4 bases. The CDR3 has 14 residues. CDR1 SNHLY and CDR2 FYNNEI come from the germline V gene. DNA for the CDR3: TGTGCCAGCAGTGAAGGGCCCTCTGGAAACACCATATATTTT. Its translation is CASSEGPSGNTIYF.

V usage is TRBV5-1 and J usage is TRBJ2-7; D possibly uses TRBD1 or TRBD2 (5 bases each). Trimming left V 5 bases short and J 5 bases short, with 20 bases between. CDR3 length: 15 residues. Germline V CDR1 and CDR2: SGHRS, YFSETQ. CDR3 sequence (DNA): TGCGCCAGCAGTTCATCCTCCGAGGGGCCCAACGAGCAGTACTTC. Its translation: CASSSSSEGPNEQYF.